This T cell receptor beta chain was identified in a study of cytomegalovirus exposure and HLA in healthy donors. Primers included in the PCR were 60 Vbeta and 13 Jbeta primers. The repertoire was sequenced with immunoSEQ multiplex PCR; TCRdb's copy has only in-frame clones and lacks some. The table includes roughly 140,000 clones, around 72% detected once. Study observations and caveats: Later on, an analysis showed TCR association rates differing by HLA locus, with DRB1 the most and HLA-C the fewest. Further analysis, carried out later, found HLA-associated TCR beta chains more clonally expanded than equally common other chains.

Trimming stripped 0 bases from V and 3 bases from J, with 21 bases between. The CDR3 extends over 19 amino acids. CDR1 is ENHRY and CDR2 is SYGVKD in the germline V gene. Note on this clone: What it recognizes is unknown.

The chain uses TRBV10-3 and TRBJ2-1, with a tentative D call TRBD2 (7 bases). The sequence was collected from a man between 35 and 55 years old in good health and CMV-seronegative. The sample taken for sequencing was PBMCs. CDR3 nucleotide sequence: TGTGCCATCAGTGAGTCAAAAGGGGGGGACTATCATCGCTACAATGAGCAGTTCTTC. The encoded protein is CAISESKGGDYHRYNEQFF.